What follows are 18 T cell receptor beta chains derived from one specimen sequenced in a study of blood T cells in healthy people across ages. A sample-barcoded 5' primer and a J-beta primer mix were used in a second PCR of about 7 to 12 cycles. Using its own MiXCR run on the 5' RACE reads, TCRdb lists one record per CDR3 protein. Here the sample spans 450,000 to 700,000 distinct CDR3 sequences, 25% to 30% being singletons. The source material was blood. These receptors all come from a woman aged 70-85 years in good health.

CDR3 nucleotide sequence: TGTGCCACCAGCAGGTGGTCTAGCACAGATACGCAGTATTTT. It is translated as CATSRWSSTDTQYF. The chain recombines TRBV15 with TRBJ2-3; D remains ambiguous. The germline V gene has CDR1 LNHNV and CDR2 YYDKDF (reference sequence). The CDR3 spans 14 residues. V lost 3 bases, J lost 0 bases, and 7 bases lay in between.

The chain recombines TRBV30 with TRBJ2-1; D gene uncertain. CDR1 is GTSNPN, CDR2 SVGIG, per germline (reference sequence). Deletions cut 1 base from V and 0 bases from J, with 10 bases between. The length of the CDR3 is 15 residues. For the CDR3, the DNA is TGTGCCTGGAGTGGGGGATCCAACTCCTACAATGAGCAGTTCTTC. This encodes CAWSGGSNSYNEQFF.

The chain employs TRBV10-3 and TRBJ1-2; D gene unclear. The CDR3 is 17 amino acids. The V end was cut by 1 base, the J end by 8 bases, with 23 bases between. CDR1 is ENHRY and CDR2 is SYGVKD in the germline V gene. CDR3 in amino acids: CAISEFFRPKTTDGYTF. The DNA of the CDR3 is TGTGCCATCAGTGAGTTCTTTAGGCCGAAAACCACCGACGGCTACACCTTC.

There are a few counts of this clonotype. The chain joins TRBV4-1 to TRBJ2-4, with unresolved D. V was trimmed by 1 base and J by 0 bases, leaving 7 bases between them. The CDR3 is 15 residues long. Germline V gene lookup returns CDR1 MGHRA and CDR2 YSYEKL. The CDR3 here is CASSQANLAKNIQYF. DNA of the CDR3: TGCGCCAGCAGCCAAGCCAACTTAGCCAAAAACATTCAGTACTTC.

Many counts were recorded for this clonotype. The rearrangement links TRBV28 to TRBJ2-5, with D unclear. The CDR3 contains 13 residues. Trimming pared 6 bases from V and 5 bases from J, leaving 13 bases between. Per germline, CDR1 MDHEN and CDR2 SYDVKM. The CDR3, as DNA: TGTGCCAGCAGGAAGGGCCCCACCGAGACCCAGTACTTC. Translated, it gives CASRKGPTETQYF.

The chain couples TRBV6-2 or TRBV6-3 to TRBJ1-5; D unresolved. CDR1 is MNHEY, CDR2 SVGEGT, per germline. The V and J ends lost 7 bases and 2 bases respectively, with 15 bases between them. This CDR3 contains 15 residues. The CDR3 sequence is CASNPLRNGNQPQHF. For the CDR3, the DNA is TGTGCCAGCAATCCACTAAGGAATGGCAATCAGCCCCAGCATTTT.

In this sample, this clonotype turned up a few times. This chain joins TRBV5-1 and TRBJ1-2; D is possibly TRBD1 (5 bases). The germline V gene has CDR1 SGHRS and CDR2 YFSETQ. The ends were cut back, 4 bases at V and 0 bases at J, with 16 bases in the middle. This CDR3 has 16 residues. The CDR3 nucleotides read TGCGCCAGCAGCCCTTGGGAGGGGCAGACTAACTATGGCTACACCTTC. Amino acid sequence: CASSPWEGQTNYGYTF.

J is TRBJ1-6 and V is TRBV27; D uncertain. The germline CDR1 and CDR2 sequences are MNHEY and SMNVEV (reference sequence). Deletions cut 0 bases from V and 9 bases from J, with 9 bases between. The CDR3 has 14 amino acids. The CDR3 DNA reads as TGTGCCAGCAGTTTATCAGGTGGTAGTTCACCCCTCCACTTT. It specifies CASSLSGGSSPLHF.

The chain carries TRBV9 and TRBJ2-5; 7 nucleotides line up with TRBD2. The V segment lost 0 bases and the J segment 1 base; nucleotides outside the gene matches: 6. This CDR3 is built from 16 residues. CDR1 is SGDLS, CDR2 YYNGEE, per germline. The CDR3 nucleotides read TGTGCCAGCAGCGTAGCGAACGGGGGGTTCCAAGAGACCCAGTACTTC. It codes for CASSVANGGFQETQYF.

This sequence joins TRBV20-1 and TRBJ2-2, with TRBD1 identical over 9 bases. CDR3 length: 14 amino acids. The germline gives CDR1 DFQATT, CDR2 SNEGSKA (reference sequence). Trimming took 5 bases from V and 1 from J; bases not matched to a gene: 2. For the CDR3, the DNA is TGCAGTGCTCCGGGACAGGGGAACACCGGGGAGCTGTTTTTT. Translated, it gives CSAPGQGNTGELFF.

This clonotype was seen more than once but under ten times. The J gene is TRBJ1-2, the V gene TRBV9; D is undetermined. The CDR3 has 13 residues. Deletions cut 1 base from V and 8 bases from J, with 12 bases between. Germline lookup yields CDR1 SGDLS and CDR2 YYNGEE. As DNA, the CDR3 is TGTGCCAGCAGCGTATCCGGGCCTCGAGGCTACACCTTC. Encoded protein: CASSVSGPRGYTF.

The chain recombines TRBV7-2 with TRBJ2-3; 7 bases agree with TRBD1. The CDR3 extends over 14 amino acids. Germline loops: CDR1 SGHTA, CDR2 FQGNSA. The J segment lost 6 bases and the V segment lost 4 bases, leaving 7 bases of the junction unmatched. CDR3: CASSSDRASDTQYF. CDR3 bases: TGTGCCAGCAGCTCAGACAGGGCTTCCGATACGCAGTATTTT.

This clonotype was seen a few times. The rearrangement uses TRBV7-2 and TRBJ1-1, with a possible D match to TRBD1 (6 bases). The germline V and J ends were trimmed by 7 bases and 1 base, with 13 bases remaining between them. Germline V gene data show CDR1 as SGHTA and CDR2 as FQGNSA. The CDR3 runs 14 residues. The chain's CDR3 is CASTTQGANTEAFF. Written as DNA, the CDR3 is TGTGCCAGCACCACACAGGGTGCGAACACTGAAGCTTTCTTT. Looking up the rest from reference TRBV7-2 and TRBJ1-1 gives the full variable domain: GAGVSQSPSNKVTEKGKDVELRCDPISGHTALYWYRQSLGQGLEFLIYFQGNSAPDKSGLPSDRFSAERTGGSVSTLTIQRTQQEDSAVYLCASTTQGANTEAFFGQGTRLTVV.

This clonotype was found a few times. This chain uses TRBV18 with TRBJ2-6; 7 positions agree with TRBD1. Germline V gene sequence: CDR1 KGHSH, CDR2 LQKENI. This CDR3 has 17 residues. The trim removed 3 bases at V and 0 bases at J, leaving 5 bases unmatched. In nucleotides, the CDR3 is TGTGCCAGCTCACCTTTTACAGGGGACTCTGGGGCCAACGTCCTGACTTTC. It translates to CASSPFTGDSGANVLTF.

The sample holds a few counts of this clonotype. The chain joins TRBV27 to TRBJ2-7, with 11 nucleotides matching TRBD1. V lost 3 bases and J lost 3; bases outside the gene matches: 7. This CDR3 region has 16 residues. Germline V lookup: CDR1 MNHEY, CDR2 SMNVEV (reference sequence). The CDR3 nucleotides are TGTGCCAGCAGTTTTACCGGGACAGGGGGTCTCTACGAGCAGTACTTC. Translation: CASSFTGTGGLYEQYF.

This clonotype occurred a few times. The chain is built from TRBV3-1 and TRBJ1-4, with TRBD1 identical over 9 bases. The CDR3 is made up of 15 amino acids. Germline V CDR1 and CDR2: LGHDT, YNNKEL (reference sequence). Losses at the gene ends were 5 bases for V and 7 bases for J; bases not matched to a gene: 8. CDR3 region: CASSFYRGPGEKLFF. For the CDR3, the DNA is TGTGCCAGCAGCTTCTACAGGGGGCCGGGTGAAAAACTGTTTTTT.

The chain carries TRBV20-1 and TRBJ2-3, with TRBD1 as a possible D gene (6 bases). The germline V gene has CDR1 DFQATT and CDR2 SNEGSKA (reference sequence). The germline V and J ends were trimmed by 6 bases and 0 bases, with 16 bases remaining between them. The CDR3 totals 15 residues. The chain's CDR3 is CSARLQGSSTDTQYF. CDR3 DNA sequence: TGCAGTGCGCGACTACAGGGCTCTAGCACAGATACGCAGTATTTT.

This clonotype appeared a few times. The rearrangement uses TRBV21-1 and TRBJ2-7; TRBD1 is the table's D call, not checked against the DNA. TRBV21-1 is a pseudogene locus. This CDR3 contains 15 residues. CDR3: CASTLRGHGHREQYF. CDR3 nucleotides: TGTGCCAGCACCCTTAGGGGGCACGGGCATCGGGAGCAGTACTTC.